These 24 T cell receptor beta chains were all obtained from the same sample, sequenced in a study of shared clonotypes between healthy human individuals. Using immunoSEQ multiplex PCR, the repertoire was profiled, and TCRdb retains in-frame clones only, with some absent. The sample includes 2 million to 2.5 million clones, about 94% of them seen just once. Sequences were obtained from naive CD4+ T cells sorted from blood. Specified subset: CD45RA+ positively selected. The origin of the receptors is a man aged 18 to 29 in good health.

This chain joins TRBV7-3 and TRBJ1-2; D not certain. The CDR3 contains 17 residues. Germline lookup yields CDR1 SGHTA and CDR2 FQGTGA. Trimming pared 5 bases from V and 2 bases from J, leaving 21 bases between. The CDR3 spells CASSTKDGVGLNYGYTF. CDR3 in DNA: TGTGCCAGCAGCACCAAAGATGGGGTAGGGTTGAACTATGGCTACACCTTC.

This clone is a singleton in its sample. The chain links TRBV11-2 to TRBJ1-1, with TRBD1 matching over 11 bases. Germline loops: CDR1 SGHAT, CDR2 FQNNGV. CDR3 length: 15 amino acids. The V and J ends lost 5 bases and 5 bases, in that order; junction bases with no gene match: 7. The chain's CDR3 is CASSIPGQGGTEAFF. The CDR3 bases are TGTGCCAGCAGCATCCCGGGACAGGGGGGGACTGAAGCTTTCTTT.

The rearrangement joins TRBV11-2 to TRBJ2-7, with 12 positions matching TRBD2. The germline CDR1 and CDR2 sequences are SGHAT and FQNNGV. The CDR3 consists of 15 residues. The V segment lost 5 bases and the J segment 4 bases; nucleotides outside the gene matches: 6. This chain's CDR3 is CASSRLAGEIYEQYF. CDR3 DNA: TGTGCCAGCAGCAGACTAGCGGGAGAGATATACGAGCAGTACTTC.

The V gene is TRBV7-6, the J gene TRBJ2-1, with D hard to call. The CDR3 runs to 12 residues. Per germline, CDR1 SGHVS and CDR2 FNYEAQ. V dropped 5 bases and J dropped 8 bases, with 10 bases sitting between them. CDR3 residues: CASSPSGYEQFF. In nucleotides, the CDR3 is TGTGCCAGCAGCCCATCTGGCTATGAGCAGTTCTTC.

The V call is TRBV14, the J call TRBJ2-1, with 9 positions matching TRBD2. Germline CDR1 reads SGHDN; CDR2 reads FVKESK. The CDR3 loop spans 18 amino acids. Trimming at V came to 3 bases and at J to 0 bases, leaving 9 bases not matched to a gene. The DNA of the CDR3 is TGTGCCAGCAGCCACCACGGAGGTAGCGGGAGCTCCTACAATGAGCAGTTCTTC. Translating gives CASSHHGGSGSSYNEQFF.

Comments on this clone: Other nucleotide sequences from this sample produce the same CDR3. The V gene is TRBV5-1, the J gene TRBJ1-1; weak D call: TRBD1 (6 bases). The germline V gene encodes CDR1 SGHRS and CDR2 YFSETQ. This CDR3 contains 13 residues. V was trimmed by 2 bases and J by 5 bases, leaving 10 bases between them. CDR3 region: CASSLFQGTEAFF. CDR3 nucleotide sequence: TGCGCCAGCAGCTTATTCCAGGGGACTGAAGCTTTCTTT.

Concerning this clone: Other DNA sequences within the sample encode an identical CDR3. The gene calls are TRBV5-1 and TRBJ2-7; D may be TRBD1 (6 bases). CDR1 and CDR2 (germline): SGHRS, YFSETQ. With 1 base removed from V and 0 bases from J, the gap between germline ends came to 14 bases. The CDR3 runs 16 residues. This chain's CDR3 is CASSLRPGQVSYEQYF. CDR3 in DNA: TGCGCCAGCAGCTTGCGGCCGGGACAAGTCTCCTACGAGCAGTACTTC. Drawing the rest from reference TRBV5-1 and TRBJ2-7, the complete variable domain is KAGVTQTPRYLIKTRGQQVTLSCSPISGHRSVSWYQQTPGQGLQFLFEYFSETQRNKGNFPGRFSGRQFSNSRSEMNVSTLELGDSALYLCASSLRPGQVSYEQYFGPGTRLTVT.

V usage is TRBV5-4 and J usage is TRBJ1-1, with D hard to call. The germline CDR1 and CDR2 sequences are SGHNT and YYREEE (reference sequence). The CDR3 covers 16 residues. V was shortened by 0 bases and J by 0 bases, with 12 bases between the two germline ends. The CDR3 protein is CASSLGGRLVNTEAFF. The CDR3 DNA reads as TGTGCCAGCAGCTTGGGTGGTCGGCTCGTGAACACTGAAGCTTTCTTT.

The chain has TRBV7-8 and TRBJ2-5; the D is unclear. Germline loops: CDR1 SGHVS, CDR2 FQNEAQ. This CDR3 spans 13 amino acids. The V end was cut by 5 bases, the J end by 4 bases, with 11 bases between. CDR3 nucleotides: TGTGCCAGCAGCCCGATTTGGGGAGAGACCCAGTACTTC. Amino acid sequence: CASSPIWGETQYF.

This clone was seen only once. The chain carries TRBV6-1 and TRBJ2-6; no definite D call. This CDR3 is 18 amino acids long. CDR1 is MNHNS, CDR2 SASEGT, per germline. The V gene lost 1 base and the J gene lost 2 bases, with 15 bases spanning the gap. CDR3: CASSEGPYVRAGANVLTF. CDR3 in DNA: TGTGCCAGCAGTGAAGGCCCCTACGTCCGGGCTGGGGCCAACGTCCTGACTTTC.

This chain links TRBV4-1 with TRBJ1-1; 7 bases agree with TRBD1. J was trimmed by 5 bases and V by 0 bases; bases with no gene match: 15. The length of the CDR3 is 18 residues. CDR1 is MGHRA, CDR2 YSYEKL, per germline. Here the CDR3 DNA reads TGCGCCAGCAGCCAAGATGGAAAAGGACAGGCCGGTGTGACTGAAGCTTTCTTT. It specifies CASSQDGKGQAGVTEAFF.

Turning to this clone: The sample contains more than one DNA sequence encoding this CDR3. The V gene is TRBV2, the J gene TRBJ2-2; 11 positions match TRBD1. This CDR3 contains 13 residues. The germline V gene encodes CDR1 SNHLY and CDR2 FYNNEI. Germline trimming cut 8 bases from V and 4 bases from J; bases unmatched to any gene: 0. For the CDR3, the DNA is TGTGCCAGCGGGACAGGGGGCACCGGGGAGCTGTTTTTT. Translating gives CASGTGGTGELFF. The complete variable domain, with remaining parts taken from reference TRBV2 and TRBJ2-2, reads EPEVTQTPSHQVTQMGQEVILRCVPISNHLYFYWYRQILGQKVEFLVSFYNNEISEKSEIFDDQFSVERPDGSNFTLKIRSTKLEDSAMYFCASGTGGTGELFFGEGSRLTVL.

The chain joins TRBV10-1 to TRBJ2-7; D gene ambiguous. V gave up 5 bases and J gave up 6 bases, with 11 bases separating them. This CDR3 comprises 12 residues. Per the germline V gene, CDR1 is WNHNN and CDR2 is SYGVQD (reference sequence). CDR3 nucleotides: TGCGCCAGCAGTCAAGGGTTGGGCGAGCAGTACTTC. Protein product: CASSQGLGEQYF.

J is TRBJ1-1 and V is TRBV5-1, with a weak D call TRBD1 (6 bases). V dropped 9 bases and J dropped 2 bases, with 17 bases sitting between them. CDR1 is SGHRS, CDR2 YFSETQ, per germline. CDR3 length: 14 residues. CDR3: CATTSGGANTEAFF. The CDR3 nucleotides read TGCGCCACCACGTCGGGGGGCGCTAACACTGAAGCTTTCTTT.

This chain connects TRBV7-3 to TRBJ2-7; 11 bases map to TRBD2. Trimming cost V 3 bases and J 3 bases; bases outside gene matches: 4. CDR3 length equals 15 residues. The germline V gene encodes CDR1 SGHTA and CDR2 FQGTGA. The CDR3 loop is CASSLLAGGSYEQYF. The DNA of the CDR3 is TGTGCCAGCAGCTTGCTAGCGGGGGGCAGCTACGAGCAGTACTTC.

The chain joins TRBV30 to TRBJ1-3; a possible D gene is TRBD1 (5 bases). The germline V gene has CDR1 GTSNPN and CDR2 SVGIG (reference sequence). V shed 1 base and J shed 4 bases, with 5 bases lying between them. The CDR3 loop spans 12 amino acids. As DNA, the CDR3 is TGTGCCTGGAGTGCAGGGGGAAACACCATATATTTT. It encodes CAWSAGGNTIYF.

This chain uses TRBV5-5 with TRBJ2-3; the match to TRBD2 covers 7 bases. After removal of 1 base from V and 3 bases from J, the junction contained 5 bases not matched to a gene. The germline V gene has CDR1 SGHKS and CDR2 YYEKEE (reference sequence). The CDR3 is made up of 15 amino acids. CDR3 protein: CASSLPAGETDTQYF. CDR3 nucleotides: TGTGCCAGCAGCTTGCCGGCGGGGGAAACAGATACGCAGTATTTT. The full variable domain, in which reference TRBV5-5 and TRBJ2-3 provide the parts outside the CDR3, is DAGVTQSPTHLIKTRGQQVTLRCSPISGHKSVSWYQQVLGQGPQFIFQYYEKEERGRGNFPDRFSARQFPNYSSELNVNALLLGDSALYLCASSLPAGETDTQYFGPGTRLTVL.

J is TRBJ2-1 and V is TRBV11-2; 12 bases line up with TRBD1. The CDR3 runs 15 residues. CDR1 is SGHAT, CDR2 FQNNGV, per germline. The junction had 2 bases not matched to a gene; V was cut back by 0 bases and J by 8 bases. The CDR3 here is CASSLEGQGAHEQFF. DNA for the CDR3: TGTGCCAGCAGCTTAGAGGGACAGGGGGCTCATGAGCAGTTCTTC. Looking up the rest from reference TRBV11-2 and TRBJ2-1 gives the full variable domain: EAGVAQSPRYKIIEKRQSVAFWCNPISGHATLYWYQQILGQGPKLLIQFQNNGVVDDSQLPKDRFSAERLKGVDSTLKIQPAKLEDSAVYLCASSLEGQGAHEQFFGPGTRLTVL.

This chain joins TRBV6-5 and TRBJ2-7; possible D gene TRBD2, 6 bases. The CDR3 extends over 14 amino acids. V was trimmed by 3 bases and J by 6 bases, leaving 15 bases between them. Germline lookup yields CDR1 MNHEY and CDR2 SVGAGI. This CDR3 is CASSYLAGTPEQYF. In DNA form, the CDR3 reads TGTGCCAGCAGTTATCTTGCGGGAACTCCCGAGCAGTACTTC.

The rearrangement joins TRBV27 to TRBJ1-5; no reliable D call. Germline V CDR1 and CDR2: MNHEY, SMNVEV (reference sequence). CDR3 size: 12 residues. V was clipped by 5 bases and J by 4 bases, with 6 bases between them. The CDR3 DNA sequence: TGTGCCAGCAGTGGCCGAAATCAGCCCCAGCATTTT. This encodes CASSGRNQPQHF.

This clone was detected once. The J gene is TRBJ2-4, the V gene TRBV2; D unresolved. This CDR3 region has 11 residues. V was clipped by 1 base and J by 14 bases, with 9 bases between them. CDR1 is SNHLY, CDR2 FYNNEI, per germline. CDR3 region: CASSEVEKKYF. Here the CDR3 DNA reads TGTGCCAGCAGTGAAGTGGAGAAAAAGTACTTC.

The chain links TRBV19 to TRBJ1-6; 9 bases line up with TRBD1. The germline gives CDR1 LNHDA, CDR2 SQIVND (reference sequence). This CDR3 spans 17 amino acids. The trim removed 6 bases at V and 0 bases at J, leaving 6 bases unmatched. The CDR3 sequence is CASRGQGPASYNSPLHF. Written as DNA, the CDR3 is TGTGCCAGTAGGGGACAGGGCCCGGCCTCCTATAATTCACCCCTCCACTTT. Supplemented by reference TRBV19 and TRBJ1-6, the full variable domain reads DGGITQSPKYLFRKEGQNVTLSCEQNLNHDAMYWYRQDPGQGLRLIYYSQIVNDFQKGDIAEGYSVSREKKESFPLTVTSAQKNPTAFYLCASRGQGPASYNSPLHFGNGTRLTVT.

The chain is built from TRBV5-6 and TRBJ2-7, with D possibly matching TRBD1 (5 bases). This CDR3 has 15 amino acids. Trimming removed 0 bases at V and 3 bases at J, with 13 bases between. Germline V gene data show CDR1 as SGHDT and CDR2 as YYEEEE. CDR3 loop: CASSLAPWQGYEQYF. CDR3 coding DNA: TGTGCCAGCAGCTTGGCCCCCTGGCAGGGCTACGAGCAGTACTTC. The full variable domain, in which reference TRBV5-6 and TRBJ2-7 provide the parts outside the CDR3, is DAGVTQSPTHLIKTRGQQVTLRCSPKSGHDTVSWYQQALGQGPQFIFQYYEEEERQRGNFPDRFSGHQFPNYSSELNVNALLLGDSALYLCASSLAPWQGYEQYFGPGTRLTVT.

This clone has only one observation. The chain is built from TRBV6-1 and TRBJ1-5, with D hard to call. The CDR3 contains 14 residues. V lost 3 bases to trimming and J lost 2 bases, with 8 bases between them. Per germline, CDR1 MNHNS and CDR2 SASEGT. CDR3 loop: CASSEGSGNQPQHF. The CDR3 DNA is TGTGCCAGCAGTGAGGGATCGGGCAATCAGCCCCAGCATTTT.